The clone carrying this T cell receptor (beta chain) was detected only a few times. The antigen is not known. The data were taken from a study of T cell repertoires in cytomegalovirus infection. Notes on the study in general: HLA-C-restricted CMV clonotypes gave the most frequent clonotype in two of eight donors.

V lost 0 bases, J lost 1 base, and 12 bases lay in between. Per germline, CDR1 SQVTM and CDR2 ANQGSEA. The CDR3 has 15 amino acids. TCRdb ran MiXCR on the reads and lists one entry per CDR3 protein. This sample has 70,000 to 95,000 distinct CDR3 sequences, with 25% to 30% found just once. The genes are TRBV29-1 and TRBJ1-2, with a weak D call TRBD1 (5 bases). This TCR was recovered from a human donor in good health (CMV status not recorded). Some clones in this sample may be carry-over from other donors' samples. Specimen: CD8+ T cells from cultured PBMCs, collected from culture after CMV antigen stimulation. Here the CDR3 reads CSVEEWKGINYGYTF. CDR3 bases: TGCAGCGTTGAAGAATGGAAGGGGATTAACTATGGCTACACCTTC.